A selection of T cell receptor beta chains follows, all from one sample in a study of blood T cell repertoires in COVID-19. This table comes from immunoSEQ multiplex PCR, and its TCRdb copy is limited to in-frame clones, with some not included. The table has about 52,000 clones, approximately 80% seen once. Material: peripheral blood. All receptors derive from a man between 65 and 85 years old with active COVID-19. Each CDR3 is given with its conserved first and last residue. A D gene is named only where the DNA matches it firmly. Where a row states a size, it is once, few, many or the class of an expanded clone; other rows omit it.

D gene: TRBD1; V gene: TRBV11-3; clone size: .; J gene: TRBJ2-5; CDR3 protein: CASSLGVTGAETQYF; CDR3 DNA: TGTGCCAGCAGCTTAGGAGTGACAGGGGCGGAGACCCAGTACTTC
D gene: TRBD2; V gene: TRBV13; clone size: few; J gene: TRBJ2-1; CDR3 protein: CASSLTLAGGRTSYNEQFF; CDR3 DNA: TGTGCCAGCAGCTTAACACTAGCGGGGGGCCGCACCTCCTACAATGAGCAGTTCTTC
D gene: .; V gene: TRBV19; clone size: .; J gene: TRBJ2-6; CDR3 protein: CASRFRSGANVLTF; CDR3 DNA: TGTGCCAGCCGGTTCCGCTCTGGGGCCAACGTCCTGACTTTC
D gene: TRBD1; V gene: TRBV18; clone size: .; J gene: TRBJ1-1; CDR3 protein: CASSDRDRATHSGDAFF; CDR3 DNA: TGTGCCAGCTCAGACCGGGACAGGGCCACTCACTCGGGTGATGCTTTCTTT
D gene: .; V gene: TRBV5-1; clone size: .; J gene: TRBJ2-7; CDR3 protein: CASSLQGAEQYF; CDR3 DNA: TGCGCCAGCAGCCTACAAGGGGCCGAGCAGTACTTC
D gene: .; V gene: TRBV9; clone size: once; J gene: TRBJ1-4; CDR3 protein: CASSVGASATNEKLFF; CDR3 DNA: TGTGCCAGCAGCGTAGGGGCTTCTGCAACTAATGAAAAACTGTTTTTT
D gene: TRBD1; V gene: TRBV11-2; clone size: .; J gene: TRBJ2-2; CDR3 protein: CASSFGTANTGELFF; CDR3 DNA: TGTGCCAGCAGCTTCGGGACAGCGAACACCGGGGAGCTGTTTTTT
D gene: TRBD1; V gene: TRBV9; clone size: .; J gene: TRBJ1-5; CDR3 protein: CASSPTTGADQPQHF; CDR3 DNA: TGTGCCAGCAGCCCAACGACAGGGGCCGATCAGCCCCAGCATTTT
D gene: .; V gene: TRBV19; clone size: .; J gene: TRBJ1-5; CDR3 protein: CASSIERDQPQHF; CDR3 DNA: TGTGCCAGTAGTATAGAGAGGGATCAGCCCCAGCATTTT
D gene: TRBD1; V gene: TRBV18; clone size: .; J gene: TRBJ2-1; CDR3 protein: CASSPSRQGVSYNEQFF; CDR3 DNA: TGTGCCAGCTCACCATCTAGACAGGGGGTATCCTACAATGAGCAGTTCTTC
D gene: .; V gene: TRBV7-3; clone size: .; J gene: TRBJ2-7; CDR3 protein: CASSLQAGDVEQYF; CDR3 DNA: TGTGCCAGCAGCTTACAGGCCGGTGATGTCGAGCAGTACTTC
D gene: .; V gene: TRBV27; clone size: .; J gene: TRBJ1-5; CDR3 protein: CASSLSGGNQPQHF; CDR3 DNA: TGTGCCAGCAGTTTGTCCGGGGGCAATCAGCCCCAGCATTTT
D gene: .; V gene: TRBV18; clone size: .; J gene: TRBJ2-4; CDR3 protein: CASSHSPVVVAKNIQYF; CDR3 DNA: TGTGCCAGCTCACATTCGCCCGTAGTGGTAGCCAAAAACATTCAGTACTTC
D gene: TRBD2; V gene: TRBV6-2/TRBV6-3; clone size: .; J gene: TRBJ2-7; CDR3 protein: CASSPGLAGSSYEQYF; CDR3 DNA: TGTGCCAGCAGTCCCGGACTAGCGGGCAGCTCCTACGAGCAGTACTTC
D gene: .; V gene: TRBV5-1; clone size: .; J gene: TRBJ2-3; CDR3 protein: CASSLRRSSTDTQYF; CDR3 DNA: TGCGCCAGCAGCCTCCGTAGGAGTAGCACAGATACGCAGTATTTT
D gene: .; V gene: TRBV9; clone size: .; J gene: TRBJ2-3; CDR3 protein: CASSPGLTGGTQYF; CDR3 DNA: TGTGCCAGCAGCCCCGGACTAACTGGGGGTACGCAGTATTTT
D gene: .; V gene: TRBV5-1; clone size: .; J gene: TRBJ2-2; CDR3 protein: CASRRALGDTGELFF; CDR3 DNA: TGCGCCAGCAGGCGAGCCCTCGGGGACACCGGGGAGCTGTTTTTT
D gene: TRBD1; V gene: TRBV24-1; clone size: few; J gene: TRBJ2-7; CDR3 protein: CATSDSPGQGAVEQYF; CDR3 DNA: TGTGCCACCAGTGACTCTCCGGGACAGGGGGCTGTCGAGCAGTACTTC
D gene: .; V gene: TRBV5-1; clone size: .; J gene: TRBJ1-2; CDR3 protein: CASSPGGVSYGYTF; CDR3 DNA: TGCGCCAGCAGCCCGGGGGGGGTCAGCTATGGCTACACCTTC
D gene: TRBD1; V gene: TRBV6-2/TRBV6-3; clone size: .; J gene: TRBJ1-1; CDR3 protein: CASSPGQGWAEAFF; CDR3 DNA: TGTGCCAGCAGTCCGGGACAGGGGTGGGCTGAAGCTTTCTTT
D gene: TRBD2; V gene: TRBV7-2; clone size: .; J gene: TRBJ2-2; CDR3 protein: CASREEPNTGELFF; CDR3 DNA: TGTGCCAGCCGGGAGGAACCAAACACCGGGGAGCTGTTTTTT
D gene: .; V gene: TRBV3-1/TRBV3-2; clone size: .; J gene: TRBJ1-2; CDR3 protein: CASSQEWRGVNYGYTF; CDR3 DNA: TGTGCCAGCAGCCAAGAATGGAGGGGCGTCAACTATGGCTACACCTTC
D gene: TRBD1; V gene: TRBV6-5; clone size: once; J gene: TRBJ2-7; CDR3 protein: CVSSPTGTGGSQYF; CDR3 DNA: TGTGTCAGCAGCCCCACCGGGACAGGGGGCTCGCAGTACTTC
D gene: TRBD1; V gene: TRBV28; clone size: .; J gene: TRBJ1-2; CDR3 protein: CASSFKGAWGGYTF; CDR3 DNA: TGTGCCAGCAGTTTTAAGGGGGCTTGGGGTGGCTACACCTTC
D gene: .; V gene: TRBV5-3; clone size: .; J gene: TRBJ2-1; CDR3 protein: CAPREQFF; CDR3 DNA: TGTGCCCCCCGGGAGCAGTTCTTC
D gene: .; V gene: TRBV7-2; clone size: .; J gene: TRBJ1-4; CDR3 protein: CASSGSTSIDEKLFF; CDR3 DNA: TGTGCCAGCAGCGGTTCGACAAGCATAGATGAAAAACTGTTTTTT
D gene: TRBD1; V gene: TRBV5-4; clone size: few; J gene: TRBJ1-3; CDR3 protein: CASSLEGGLGNTIYF; CDR3 DNA: TGTGCCAGCAGCTTGGAAGGGGGCTTGGGAAACACCATATATTTT
D gene: TRBD1; V gene: TRBV6-6; clone size: .; J gene: TRBJ1-5; CDR3 protein: CASSLTGNSNQPQHF; CDR3 DNA: TGTGCCAGCAGCTTGACAGGGAATAGCAATCAGCCCCAGCATTTT
D gene: .; V gene: TRBV14; clone size: .; J gene: TRBJ1-2; CDR3 protein: CASSPSGVSYGYTF; CDR3 DNA: TGTGCCAGCAGCCCTTCGGGTGTGAGCTATGGCTACACCTTC
D gene: TRBD1; V gene: TRBV6-1; clone size: .; J gene: TRBJ1-5; CDR3 protein: CASREGTAINQPQHF; CDR3 DNA: TGTGCCAGCAGGGAAGGGACAGCGATCAATCAGCCCCAGCATTTT
D gene: TRBD1; V gene: TRBV29-1; clone size: .; J gene: TRBJ1-2; CDR3 protein: CSVERDRGNGYTF; CDR3 DNA: TGCAGCGTTGAAAGGGACAGGGGTAATGGCTACACCTTC
D gene: .; V gene: TRBV4-2; clone size: few; J gene: TRBJ2-2; CDR3 protein: CASRPDYPGELFF; CDR3 DNA: TGTGCCAGCAGGCCCGACTATCCCGGGGAGCTGTTTTTT
D gene: TRBD1; V gene: TRBV4-3; clone size: .; J gene: TRBJ2-7; CDR3 protein: CASSHDRGGTYEQYF; CDR3 DNA: TGCGCCAGCAGCCACGACAGGGGGGGAACCTACGAGCAGTACTTC
D gene: TRBD2; V gene: TRBV7-3; clone size: .; J gene: TRBJ2-2; CDR3 protein: CASSPTSHGELFF; CDR3 DNA: TGTGCCAGCAGCCCGACTAGCCACGGGGAGCTGTTTTTT
D gene: .; V gene: TRBV30; clone size: .; J gene: TRBJ2-1; CDR3 protein: CAWSRSAGAYEQFF; CDR3 DNA: TGTGCCTGGAGTCGTAGCGCGGGGGCATATGAGCAGTTCTTC
D gene: TRBD1; V gene: TRBV5-1; clone size: .; J gene: TRBJ2-7; CDR3 protein: CASSLISSTGGNEQYF; CDR3 DNA: TGCGCCAGCAGCTTGATCTCTTCGACAGGGGGCAACGAGCAGTACTTC
D gene: .; V gene: TRBV7-8; clone size: few; J gene: TRBJ1-6; CDR3 protein: CASSLQRTVYNSPLHF; CDR3 DNA: TGTGCCAGCAGCTTACAAAGGACAGTCTATAATTCACCCCTCCACTTT
D gene: .; V gene: TRBV4-1; clone size: .; J gene: TRBJ1-2; CDR3 protein: CASSQTGSYGYTF; CDR3 DNA: TGCGCCAGCAGCCAAACAGGGAGCTATGGCTACACCTTC
D gene: TRBD2; V gene: TRBV5-4; clone size: .; J gene: TRBJ2-3; CDR3 protein: CASSLQSGGSDTQYF; CDR3 DNA: TGTGCCAGCAGCCTGCAAAGCGGGGGCTCAGATACGCAGTATTTT
D gene: TRBD1; V gene: TRBV19; clone size: .; J gene: TRBJ1-6; CDR3 protein: CASTRTTGQGNNSPLHF; CDR3 DNA: TGTGCCAGTACCCGCACAACAGGACAGGGGAATAATTCACCCCTCCACTTT
D gene: TRBD1; V gene: TRBV7-9; clone size: .; J gene: TRBJ1-4; CDR3 protein: CASSTRQGANEKLFF; CDR3 DNA: TGTGCCAGCAGCACTAGACAGGGGGCGAATGAAAAACTGTTTTTT
D gene: TRBD1; V gene: TRBV7-9; clone size: .; J gene: TRBJ1-1; CDR3 protein: CASTSTGTKRKAFF; CDR3 DNA: TGTGCCAGCACCTCGACAGGGACCAAAAGAAAAGCTTTCTTT
D gene: .; V gene: TRBV2; clone size: .; J gene: TRBJ1-1; CDR3 protein: CASSPIRGGAFF; CDR3 DNA: TGTGCCAGCAGTCCCATCAGGGGTGGAGCTTTCTTT
D gene: .; V gene: TRBV9; clone size: medium-sized; J gene: TRBJ2-7; CDR3 protein: CASSVAERAIEQYF; CDR3 DNA: TGTGCCAGCAGCGTAGCTGAGAGAGCGATAGAGCAGTACTTC
D gene: .; V gene: TRBV27; clone size: .; J gene: TRBJ1-5; CDR3 protein: CASSFQSNQPQHF; CDR3 DNA: TGTGCCAGCAGTTTCCAGAGCAATCAGCCCCAGCATTTT
D gene: .; V gene: TRBV10-3; clone size: .; J gene: TRBJ1-6; CDR3 protein: CAISSRGDAGSPLHF; CDR3 DNA: TGTGCCATCAGTTCCAGGGGCGATGCTGGTTCACCCCTCCACTTT
D gene: .; V gene: TRBV18; clone size: .; J gene: TRBJ2-7; CDR3 protein: CASSPGGGYEQYF; CDR3 DNA: TGTGCCAGCTCACCAGGAGGCGGCTACGAGCAGTACTTC
D gene: TRBD1; V gene: TRBV6-2/TRBV6-3; clone size: .; J gene: TRBJ1-2; CDR3 protein: CASSYSPGQGSYGYTF; CDR3 DNA: TGTGCCAGCAGTTACAGCCCGGGACAGGGGTCCTATGGCTACACCTTC
D gene: TRBD1; V gene: TRBV2; clone size: once; J gene: TRBJ1-4; CDR3 protein: CASTGGEKLFF; CDR3 DNA: TGTGCCAGCACAGGGGGTGAAAAACTGTTTTTT
D gene: .; V gene: TRBV7-2; clone size: .; J gene: TRBJ1-6; CDR3 protein: CASSLEVRGGPLHF; CDR3 DNA: TGTGCCAGCAGCTTAGAGGTCCGAGGAGGGCCCCTCCACTTT
D gene: TRBD2; V gene: TRBV9; clone size: .; J gene: TRBJ2-1; CDR3 protein: CASSVELAGVNEQFF; CDR3 DNA: TGTGCCAGCAGCGTAGAGCTAGCGGGGGTTAATGAGCAGTTCTTC
D gene: .; V gene: TRBV11-2; clone size: .; J gene: TRBJ2-7; CDR3 protein: CASSLTNPTGARTYEQYF; CDR3 DNA: TGTGCCAGCAGCTTAACCAACCCAACAGGCGCTCGAACCTACGAGCAGTACTTC
D gene: TRBD1; V gene: TRBV27; clone size: .; J gene: TRBJ2-7; CDR3 protein: CASSSSRPGQTFYEQYF; CDR3 DNA: TGTGCCAGCAGTTCGAGTCGCCCGGGACAGACGTTCTACGAGCAGTACTTC
D gene: .; V gene: TRBV19; clone size: .; J gene: TRBJ2-3; CDR3 protein: CASEQGTDTQYF; CDR3 DNA: TGTGCCAGTGAACAGGGGACTGATACGCAGTATTTT
D gene: TRBD1; V gene: TRBV27; clone size: .; J gene: TRBJ2-3; CDR3 protein: CASRGQVFTDTQYF; CDR3 DNA: TGTGCCAGCAGGGGACAGGTCTTCACAGATACGCAGTATTTT
D gene: TRBD1; V gene: TRBV7-2; clone size: once; J gene: TRBJ1-5; CDR3 protein: CASSLGTGGLNQPQHF; CDR3 DNA: TGTGCCAGCAGCCTAGGGACAGGGGGCCTCAATCAGCCCCAGCATTTT
D gene: .; V gene: TRBV6-5; clone size: .; J gene: TRBJ1-2; CDR3 protein: CASSSRAPYGYTF; CDR3 DNA: TGTGCCAGCAGTTCGAGGGCCCCCTATGGCTACACCTTC